The 6 T cell receptor beta chains in this list originate from one sample, sequenced in a study of molecular identifiers for immune sequencing clone quantification. TCRdb independently ran MiXCR on the PCR reads; one entry per CDR3 protein. The sample holds about 640,000 distinct CDR3 sequences; around 20% are singletons and the top ten take roughly 0.9%. Sequenced: naive CD8+ T cells from blood, with Jurkat cell RNA spiked in. Subset described: FACS-sorted CD8+CD4-CCR7+CD45RA+ naive T cells. The receptors originated from a human donor in good health. Some libraries in this study had Jurkat cell RNA spiked in.

In regard to this clonotype: Just one base apart from a much larger clone, this may be a read error. The chain carries TRBV6-5 and TRBJ2-2; the match to TRBD2 covers 7 bases. CDR1 and CDR2 (germline): MNHEY, SVGAGI. This CDR3 spans 16 amino acids. The DNA for the CDR3 is TGTGCCAGCGGTTACGGCGGGAGAACGAACAGCGGGGAGCTGTTTTTT. Translation: CASGYGGRTNSGELFF.

Concerning this clonotype itself: A much larger clone lies one base from this, so it may be a read error. V is TRBV13 and J is TRBJ2-2, with D perhaps matching TRBD1 or TRBD2 (5 bases each). The CDR3 contains 16 residues. Germline V CDR1 and CDR2: PRHDT, FYEKMQ (reference sequence). This CDR3 is CASSLGRQGFTGELLF. DNA of the CDR3: TGTGCCAGCAGCTTAGGCCGGCAGGGATTCACCGGGGAGCTGTTGTTT.

This clonotype was seen at least ten times. This rearrangement joins TRBV20-1 to TRBJ2-7; no reliable D call. Germline V CDR1 and CDR2: DFQATT, SNEGSKA (reference sequence). Trimming left V 0 bases short and J 0 bases short, with 12 bases between. The CDR3 runs 15 residues. The CDR3 sequence is CSARDQSEFSYEQYF. CDR3 coding DNA: TGCAGTGCTAGAGATCAATCGGAATTCTCCTACGAGCAGTACTTC.

This clonotype was counted many times. The chain recombines TRBV20-1 with TRBJ2-7, with 8 bases fitting TRBD2. The CDR3 spans 17 residues. Germline V lookup: CDR1 DFQATT, CDR2 SNEGSKA (reference sequence). The J segment lost 1 base and the V segment lost 2 bases, leaving 13 bases of the junction unmatched. CDR3 nucleotides: TGCAGTGCTAGACCACGGGAAGCGGGAGTGGTTTCCTACGAGCAGTACTTC. This translates into CSARPREAGVVSYEQYF.

Concerning this clonotype: This may arise from a read error, as a much more abundant clone is one base away. No conserved phenylalanine or tryptophan is present at the end of the CDR3, so a read error is the likely explanation. The chain combines TRBV30 with TRBJ2-7; D tentatively reads TRBD1 or TRBD2 (5 bases each). Germline V gives CDR1 GTSNPN, CDR2 SVGIG (reference sequence). Trimming took off 1 base at V and 9 bases at J, with 16 bases between the two ends. This CDR3 spans 13 amino acids. Here the CDR3 reads CAWSGGPAVGQYL. CDR3 sequence (DNA): TGTGCCTGGAGTGGGGGACCGGCCGTCGGGCAGTACCTC.

This clonotype was picked up many times. V usage is TRBV9 and J usage is TRBJ1-6; D gene unclear. Germline lookup yields CDR1 SGDLS and CDR2 YYNGEE. The CDR3 consists of 14 residues. Trimming removed 4 bases from V and 7 bases from J, with 12 bases in between. CDR3 region: CASSTGIGNSPLHF. DNA of the CDR3: TGTGCCAGCAGCACGGGGATCGGGAATTCACCCCTCCACTTT.